This T cell receptor (beta chain) was retrieved from a study of post-analysis software for immune sequencing data. Study information: Secondary progressive, relapsing-remitting and progressive-relapsing multiple sclerosis were among the included disease courses.

Points from the study as a whole: Patients with multiple sclerosis recorded significantly lower normalized Chao1 diversity than controls, the study found. About five TRBV segments, including TRBV5-6, TRBV5-1 and TRBV20-1, were more frequent in patients than controls. By F measure, samples from a shared preparation batch strongly co-clustered.

The CDR3 extends over 16 amino acids. Germline CDR1 reads MNHEY; CDR2 reads SMNVEV (reference sequence). V was trimmed by 5 bases and J by 2 bases, leaving 16 bases between them. Regarding this clonotype: Antigen specificity is unknown.

Every TCR beta cDNA library bore unique molecular identifiers. Input of about 0.85 to 10 million T cells yielded some 500,000 cDNA molecules. TCRdb reprocessed the PCR reads via MiXCR and lists one record per CDR3 protein. This table holds 750,000 to 900,000 distinct CDR3 sequences, around 46% found once. The chain joins TRBV27 to TRBJ1-5, with D perhaps matching TRBD1 (6 bases). Specimen: blood. The sequence came from a girl between 5 and 17 years old with multiple sclerosis. CDR3 bases: TGTGCCAGCAGTCACATCACGACAGGACGCAATCAGCCCCAGCATTTT. This sequence encodes CASSHITTGRNQPQHF.